This TCR beta chain was retrieved from a study of T cells in Graves' hyperthyroidism and ophthalmopathy. CDR1 and CDR2 (germline): MNHEY, SMNVEV (reference sequence). V lost 2 bases, J lost 8 bases, and 8 bases stayed unmatched. The CDR3 extends over 14 amino acids. The source material, RNA transcripts, was used to amplify TCR beta CDR3 regions. First-round RT-PCR targeting the TCR CDR3 was performed with the HTBI primer set. TCRdb re-derived calls from the multiplex PCR reads in MiXCR, one entry per CDR3 protein. The table includes a few hundred thousand distinct CDR3 sequences, 25% detected once. Sequenced: blood. The origin of this receptor is a man between 50 and 59 years old with Graves' hyperthyroidism. The chain couples TRBV27 to TRBJ1-2, with TRBD1 matching over 7 bases. The CDR3 spells CASSLGDRVGGYTF. For the CDR3, the DNA is TGTGCCAGCAGTTTAGGTGACAGGGTAGGCGGCTACACCTTC.